This T cell receptor beta chain is from a study of T cells in Graves' hyperthyroidism and ophthalmopathy. TCR beta CDR3 regions were amplified from RNA. HTBI primers were used for first-round RT-PCR of the TCR CDR3. TCRdb re-called the multiplex PCR reads with MiXCR, one entry per CDR3 protein. The sample holds over 500,000 distinct CDR3 sequences; 14% are singletons and the top ten take approximately 13%. The TCR comes from a woman aged 40 to 50 with Graves' hyperthyroidism. Material for sequencing was blood.

CDR3: CASSEISTFSGNTIYF. Written as DNA, the CDR3 is TGTGCCAGCAGTGAGATCTCCACTTTCTCTGGAAACACCATATATTTT. V usage is TRBV6-1 and J usage is TRBJ1-3; D unresolved. V lost 3 bases and J lost 0, with 12 bases in between. In germline, CDR1 is MNHNS, CDR2 SASEGT. The CDR3 has 16 amino acids.